The present entry profiles one T cell receptor (beta chain) with its context. Its antigen remains unidentified. No qualities accompany the bases; no much larger clone lies one base away. What the time point label conveys for this sample: at surgical resection after neoadjuvant nivolumab +/- ipilimumab. Samples came from the phase 2 randomized NEOSTAR trial, which tested neoadjuvant nivolumab or nivolumab plus ipilimumab followed by surgery in operable NSCLC. The sample comes from a study of neoadjuvant nivolumab and ipilimumab in lung cancer (dated by TCRdb to 2019 to 2021). Study-level background: Nivolumab was given at 3 mg/kg intravenously on days 1, 15 and 29, and the combination arm added ipilimumab 1 mg/kg on day 1 only. Of the 40 to 50 patients with operable NSCLC treated in the trial, approximately 23 were randomized to nivolumab monotherapy and about 20 to nivolumab plus ipilimumab. Matched pretherapy and resected tumor pairs were analyzed from seven patients, of whom four had been treated with nivolumab and three with nivolumab plus ipilimumab. For each study arm, the primary endpoint of the trial was the rate of major pathologic response (MPR) in the intention-to-treat population. The study compared TCR repertoires in pretherapy (baseline) peripheral blood with TCR repertoires in tumors resected at surgery after neoadjuvant immune checkpoint blockade.

The library was generated by the immunoSEQ multiplex PCR assay. On the study's bioinformatics: Richness and clonality were used to summarize the repertoires, and clones that significantly expanded or contracted between pre- and post-therapy samples were identified. TCRdb obtained this table from immuneACCESS and retained in-frame rearrangements with V and J assigned. These tables miss some clones; where compared with another copy, unresolved V genes account for less than half of the shortfall, and the remainder is unexplained. V and J calls plus clone size are reproduced from that table; the DNA served to infer D and trimming. For this sample there are 25,000 to 35,000 clones; around 80% appear just once. Approximately 5.1% of the sample belongs to the ten largest clones. What the research found in general, with its limitations: TCR richness in pretherapy blood showed a positive correlation with richness in tumors resected after neoadjuvant therapy (Spearman R of about 0.84). From pretherapy to surgery, tumor T-cell richness and clonality increased in three of three dual-therapy tumors but in only two of four nivolumab-treated tumors. There was no significant correlation between TCR clonality and pathologic tumor regression, and just a single major-pathologic-response sample was available for the clonality-regression analysis. Greater TCR richness and clonality were observed in resected tumors than in tumor-adjacent uninvolved lung, and increases were observed in more dual-therapy-treated tumors. A small number of samples was subjected to TCR sequencing.

The TCR sequence derives from an adult with non-small cell lung cancer. Sequencing was performed on tumor tissue, taken after neoadjuvant nivolumab, alone or with ipilimumab, at or shortly before surgery.

The DNA sequence reads TGCGCCAGCAGCCTGGACCCCGGCAGCACCGGGGAGCTGTTTTTT. This codes for CASSLDPGSTGELFF. The receptor chain draws on TRBV5-1 and TRBJ2-2; the D gene remains uncertain. CDR1 SGHRS and CDR2 YFSETQ are derived from the germline V gene. V is reduced by 4 bases and J by 4 bases, leaving a spacing of 14 bases between them. There are 15 amino acids in the CDR3, from cysteine to phenylalanine inclusive. CDR3 DNA only is kept here, 45 bases in frame from base 1. Supplemented by the reference TRBV5-1 and TRBJ2-2 proteins around the CDR3, the complete variable domain is KAGVTQTPRYLIKTRGQQVTLSCSPISGHRSVSWYQQTPGQGLQFLFEYFSETQRNKGNFPGRFSGRQFSNSRSEMNVSTLELGDSALYLCASSLDPGSTGELFFGEGSRLTVL.